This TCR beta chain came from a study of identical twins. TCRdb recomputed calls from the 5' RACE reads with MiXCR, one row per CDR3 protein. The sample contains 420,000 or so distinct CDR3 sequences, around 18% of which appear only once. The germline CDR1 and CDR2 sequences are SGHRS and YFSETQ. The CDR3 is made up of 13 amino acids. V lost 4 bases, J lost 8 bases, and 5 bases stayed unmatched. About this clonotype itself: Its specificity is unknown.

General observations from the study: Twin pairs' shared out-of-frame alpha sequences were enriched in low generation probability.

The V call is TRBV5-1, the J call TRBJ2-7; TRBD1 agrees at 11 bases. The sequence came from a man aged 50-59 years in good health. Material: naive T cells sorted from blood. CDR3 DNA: TGCGCCAGCAGCACCGGACAGGGGGCACAGCAGTACTTC. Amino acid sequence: CASSTGQGAQQYF.